This TCR beta chain emerged from a study of shared clonotypes between healthy human individuals. The protocol was immunoSEQ multiplex PCR, while the TCRdb copy is restricted to in-frame clones and leaves out a portion. The sample records some 2,000,000 clones, 90% to 95% being singletons. The study's findings and limits: Naive subsets typically showed greater estimated richness than memory subsets. The study found lower generation probabilities in non-shared clonotypes than in those shared by all four donors. The low donor count limited represented genetic and exposure-history diversity.

Donors were Caucasian adults residing in Nashville, Tennessee, USA. With regard to this clone: Antigen unknown.

V was cut by 5 bases and J by 5 bases, with 7 bases left in between. Germline V gene data show CDR1 as SEHNR and CDR2 as FQNEAQ (reference sequence). The CDR3 is 11 amino acids. The source is a man in his late teens or twenties in good health. This chain joins TRBV7-9 and TRBJ2-7, with D unresolved. Sequencing was done on a sample of naive CD4+ T cells sorted from blood. The sample's subset: CD45RA+ positively selected. The CDR3 bases are TGTGCCAGCAGCCGTGGGGACGAGCAGTACTTC. Its protein product is CASSRGDEQYF.